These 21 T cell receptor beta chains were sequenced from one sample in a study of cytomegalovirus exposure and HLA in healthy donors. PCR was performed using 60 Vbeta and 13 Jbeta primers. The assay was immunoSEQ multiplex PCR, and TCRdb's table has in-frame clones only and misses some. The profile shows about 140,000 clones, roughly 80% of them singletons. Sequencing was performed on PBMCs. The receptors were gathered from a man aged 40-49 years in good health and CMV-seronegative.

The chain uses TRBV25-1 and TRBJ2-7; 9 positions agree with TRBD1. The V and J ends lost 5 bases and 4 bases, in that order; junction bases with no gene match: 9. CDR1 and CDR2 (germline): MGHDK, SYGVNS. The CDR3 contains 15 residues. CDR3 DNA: TGTGCCAGCAGTTCCAACCGGGACAGGGTATACGAGCAGTACTTC. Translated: CASSSNRDRVYEQYF.

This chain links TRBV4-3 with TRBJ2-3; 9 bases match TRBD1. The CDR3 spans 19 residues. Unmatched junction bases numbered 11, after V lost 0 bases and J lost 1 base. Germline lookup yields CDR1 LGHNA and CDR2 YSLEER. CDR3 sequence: CASSQDVRTGVIGTDTQYF. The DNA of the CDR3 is TGCGCCAGCAGCCAAGATGTGAGGACAGGGGTTATCGGCACAGATACGCAGTATTTT.

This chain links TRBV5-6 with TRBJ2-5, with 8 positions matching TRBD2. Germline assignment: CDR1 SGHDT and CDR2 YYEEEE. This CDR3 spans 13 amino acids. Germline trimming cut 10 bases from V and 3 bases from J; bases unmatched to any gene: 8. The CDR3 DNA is TGTGCCGGAAGCGAAGCGGGGGAAGAGACCCAGTACTTC. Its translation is CAGSEAGEETQYF.

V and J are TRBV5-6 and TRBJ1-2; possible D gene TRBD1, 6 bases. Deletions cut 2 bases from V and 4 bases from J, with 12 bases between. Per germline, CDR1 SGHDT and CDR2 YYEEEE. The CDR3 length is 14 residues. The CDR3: CASSFGGQSYGYTF. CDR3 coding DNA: TGTGCCAGCAGCTTCGGGGGGCAGAGCTATGGCTACACCTTC.

The CDR3 coding sequence is TGTGCCAGTAGTATAGAGACAGGGGGCAGTGGCAATCAGCCCCAGCATTTT. Translating it yields CASSIETGGSGNQPQHF. The chain recombines TRBV19 with TRBJ1-5, with TRBD1 matching over 10 bases. The germline gives CDR1 LNHDA, CDR2 SQIVND (reference sequence). The CDR3 contains 17 residues. V lost 0 bases and J lost 2; bases outside the gene matches: 4.

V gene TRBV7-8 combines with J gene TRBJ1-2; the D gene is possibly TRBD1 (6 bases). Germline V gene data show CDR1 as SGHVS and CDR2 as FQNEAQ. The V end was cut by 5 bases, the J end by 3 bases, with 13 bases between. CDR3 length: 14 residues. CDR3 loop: CASSQPGQHYGYTF. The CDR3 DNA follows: TGTGCCAGCAGCCAGCCCGGACAGCACTATGGCTACACCTTC.

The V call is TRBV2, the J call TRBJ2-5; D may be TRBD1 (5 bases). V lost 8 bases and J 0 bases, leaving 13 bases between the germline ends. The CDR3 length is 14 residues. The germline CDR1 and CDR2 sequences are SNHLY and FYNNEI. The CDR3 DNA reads TGTGCCAGCTCGAGAGACAGAGACCAAGAGACCCAGTACTTC. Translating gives CASSRDRDQETQYF.

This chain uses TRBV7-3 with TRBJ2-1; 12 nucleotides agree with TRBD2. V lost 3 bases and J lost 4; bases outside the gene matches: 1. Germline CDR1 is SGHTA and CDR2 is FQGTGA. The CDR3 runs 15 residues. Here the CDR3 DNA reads TGTGCCAGCAGCTTTACTAGCGGGGGGTACAATGAGCAGTTCTTC. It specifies CASSFTSGGYNEQFF.

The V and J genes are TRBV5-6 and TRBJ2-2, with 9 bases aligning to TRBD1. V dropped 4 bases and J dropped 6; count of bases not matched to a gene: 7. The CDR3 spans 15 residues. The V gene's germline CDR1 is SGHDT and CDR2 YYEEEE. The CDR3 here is CASSRQGVGAGELFF. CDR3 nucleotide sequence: TGTGCCAGCAGCCGACAGGGGGTCGGTGCCGGGGAGCTGTTTTTT.

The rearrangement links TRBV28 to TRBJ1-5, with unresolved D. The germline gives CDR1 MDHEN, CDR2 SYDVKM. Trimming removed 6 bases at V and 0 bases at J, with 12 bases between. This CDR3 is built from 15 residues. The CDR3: CASSQIPGSNQPQHF. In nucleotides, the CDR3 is TGTGCCAGCAGCCAAATTCCGGGTAGCAATCAGCCCCAGCATTTT. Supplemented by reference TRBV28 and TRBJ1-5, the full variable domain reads DVKVTQSSRYLVKRTGEKVFLECVQDMDHENMFWYRQDPGLGLRLIYFSYDVKMKEKGDIPEGYSVSREKKERFSLILESASTNQTSMYLCASSQIPGSNQPQHFGDGTRLSIL.

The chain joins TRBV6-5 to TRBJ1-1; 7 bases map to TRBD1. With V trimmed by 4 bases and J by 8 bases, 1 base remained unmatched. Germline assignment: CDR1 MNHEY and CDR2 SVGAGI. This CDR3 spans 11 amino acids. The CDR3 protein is CASSLGQEAFF. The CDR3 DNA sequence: TGTGCCAGCAGTTTGGGACAGGAAGCTTTCTTT.

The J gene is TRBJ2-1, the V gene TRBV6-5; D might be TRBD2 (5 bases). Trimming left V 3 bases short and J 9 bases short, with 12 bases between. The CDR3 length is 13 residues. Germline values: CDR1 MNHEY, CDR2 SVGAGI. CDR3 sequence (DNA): TGTGCCAGCAGTTATTCGGGGTCTACTGAGCAGTTCTTC. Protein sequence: CASSYSGSTEQFF.

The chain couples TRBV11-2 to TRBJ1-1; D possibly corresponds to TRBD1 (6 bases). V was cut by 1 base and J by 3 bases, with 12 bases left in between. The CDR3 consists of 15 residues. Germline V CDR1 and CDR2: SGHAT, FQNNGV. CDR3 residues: CASSLVGGLDTEAFF. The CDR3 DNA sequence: TGTGCCAGCAGCTTAGTGGGGGGGCTCGACACTGAAGCTTTCTTT.

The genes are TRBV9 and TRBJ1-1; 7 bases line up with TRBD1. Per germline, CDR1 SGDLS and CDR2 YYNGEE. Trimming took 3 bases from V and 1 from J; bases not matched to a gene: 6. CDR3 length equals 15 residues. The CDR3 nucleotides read TGTGCCAGCAGCGCAACGGGACAGACGAACACTGAAGCTTTCTTT. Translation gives CASSATGQTNTEAFF.

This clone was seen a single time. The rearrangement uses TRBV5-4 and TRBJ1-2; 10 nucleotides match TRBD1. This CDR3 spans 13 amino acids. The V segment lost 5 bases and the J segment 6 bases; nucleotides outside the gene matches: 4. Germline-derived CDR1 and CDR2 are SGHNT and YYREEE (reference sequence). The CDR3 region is CASRPTGGDGYTF. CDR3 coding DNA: TGTGCCAGCAGACCGACAGGGGGCGATGGCTACACCTTC.

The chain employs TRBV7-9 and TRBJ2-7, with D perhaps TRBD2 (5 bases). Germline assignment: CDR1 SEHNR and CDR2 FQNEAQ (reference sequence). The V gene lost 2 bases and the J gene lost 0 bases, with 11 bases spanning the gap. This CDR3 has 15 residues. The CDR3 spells CASSLMTGSSYEQYF. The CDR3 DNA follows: TGTGCCAGCAGCTTAATGACGGGGAGCTCCTACGAGCAGTACTTC.

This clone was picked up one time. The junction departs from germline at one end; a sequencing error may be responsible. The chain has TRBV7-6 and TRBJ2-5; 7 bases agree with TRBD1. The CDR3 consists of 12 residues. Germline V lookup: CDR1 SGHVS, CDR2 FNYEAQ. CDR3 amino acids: CASSSTDRVRDF. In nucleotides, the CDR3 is TGTGCCAGCAGCTCAACCGACAGGGTCCGCGACTTC.

CDR3 residues: CASSAPAGNQETQYF. The DNA of the CDR3 is TGTGCCAGCAGCGCCCCAGCGGGGAACCAAGAGACCCAGTACTTC. This chain links TRBV5-4 with TRBJ2-5; TRBD2 matches at 7 bases. Germline V gene data show CDR1 as SGHNT and CDR2 as YYREEE (reference sequence). Trimming at V came to 4 bases and at J to 0 bases, leaving 6 bases not matched to a gene. This CDR3 has 15 amino acids.

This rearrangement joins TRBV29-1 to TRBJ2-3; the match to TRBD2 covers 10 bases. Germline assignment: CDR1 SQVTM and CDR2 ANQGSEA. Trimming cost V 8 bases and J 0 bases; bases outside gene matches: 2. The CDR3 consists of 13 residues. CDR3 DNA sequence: TGCAGCCTTAGCGGGGGGAGCACAGATACGCAGTATTTT. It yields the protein CSLSGGSTDTQYF.

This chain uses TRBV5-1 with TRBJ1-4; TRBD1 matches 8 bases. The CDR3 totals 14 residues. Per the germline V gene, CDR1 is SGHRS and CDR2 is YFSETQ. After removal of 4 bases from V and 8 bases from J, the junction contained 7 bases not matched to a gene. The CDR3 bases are TGCGCCAGCAGCCTGACAGGGGCGGGGGAAAAACTGTTTTTT. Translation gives CASSLTGAGEKLFF.

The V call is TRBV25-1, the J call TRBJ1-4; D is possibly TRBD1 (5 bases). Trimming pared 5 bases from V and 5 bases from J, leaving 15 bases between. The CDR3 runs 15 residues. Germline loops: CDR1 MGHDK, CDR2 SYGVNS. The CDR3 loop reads CASSPSWGSNEKLFF. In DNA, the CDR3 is TGTGCCAGCAGTCCCTCGTGGGGCTCCAATGAAAAACTGTTTTTT.